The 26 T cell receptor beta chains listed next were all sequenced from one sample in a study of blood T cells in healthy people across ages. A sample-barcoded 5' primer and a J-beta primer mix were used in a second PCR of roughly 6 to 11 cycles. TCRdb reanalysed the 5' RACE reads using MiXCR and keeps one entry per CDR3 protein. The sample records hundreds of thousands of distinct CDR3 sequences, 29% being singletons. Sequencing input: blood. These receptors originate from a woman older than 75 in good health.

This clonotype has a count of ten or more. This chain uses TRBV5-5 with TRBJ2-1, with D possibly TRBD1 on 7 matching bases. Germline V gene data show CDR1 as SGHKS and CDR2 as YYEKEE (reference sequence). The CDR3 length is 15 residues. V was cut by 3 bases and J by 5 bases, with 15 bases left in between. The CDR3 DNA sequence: TGTGCCAGCAGCTCGGGCGGGACAGCAAACAATGAGCAGTTCTTC. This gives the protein CASSSGGTANNEQFF.

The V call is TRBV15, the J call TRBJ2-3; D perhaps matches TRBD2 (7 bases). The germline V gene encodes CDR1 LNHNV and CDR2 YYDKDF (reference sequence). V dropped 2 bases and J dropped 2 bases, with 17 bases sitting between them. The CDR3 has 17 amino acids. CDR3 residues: CATSRRGERGLTDTQYF. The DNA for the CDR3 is TGTGCCACCAGCAGAAGGGGGGAGCGGGGCCTCACAGATACGCAGTATTTT.

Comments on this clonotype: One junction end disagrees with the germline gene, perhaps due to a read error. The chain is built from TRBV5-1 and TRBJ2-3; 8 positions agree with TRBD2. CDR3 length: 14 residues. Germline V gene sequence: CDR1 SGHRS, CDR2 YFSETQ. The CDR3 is CASRGSGATNTQYF. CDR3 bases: TGCGCCAGCAGAGGTAGCGGGGCCACAAATACGCAGTATTTT.

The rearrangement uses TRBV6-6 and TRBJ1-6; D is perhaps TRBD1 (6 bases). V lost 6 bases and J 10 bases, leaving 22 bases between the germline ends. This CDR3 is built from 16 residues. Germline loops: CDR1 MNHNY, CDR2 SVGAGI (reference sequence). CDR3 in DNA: TGTGCCAGCAGCTATGGACAGCCAGCTGGGGGGTCACCCCTCCACTTT. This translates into CASSYGQPAGGSPLHF.

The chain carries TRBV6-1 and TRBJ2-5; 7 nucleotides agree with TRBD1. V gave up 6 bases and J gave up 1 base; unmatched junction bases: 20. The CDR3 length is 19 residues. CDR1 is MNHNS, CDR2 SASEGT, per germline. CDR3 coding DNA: TGTGCCAGCAGAAGTAAGTCCCAGATCCGGACAGGAGGCCAAGAGACCCAGTACTTC. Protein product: CASRSKSQIRTGGQETQYF.

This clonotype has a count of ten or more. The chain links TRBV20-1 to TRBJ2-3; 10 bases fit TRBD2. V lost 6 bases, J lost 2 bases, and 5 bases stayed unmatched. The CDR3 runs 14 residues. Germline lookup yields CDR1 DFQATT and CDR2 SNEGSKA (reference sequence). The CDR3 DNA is TGCAGTGCGGGAGCGGGGGGGAACACAGATACGCAGTATTTT. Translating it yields CSAGAGGNTDTQYF.

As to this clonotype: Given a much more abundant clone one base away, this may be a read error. Written as DNA, the CDR3 is TGTGCCAGCAGTTCAGGACGGGGGGTCAATGAGCAGTTCTTC. This codes for CASSSGRGVNEQFF. The chain employs TRBV12-3 or TRBV12-4 and TRBJ2-1; 7 bases match TRBD2. The length of the CDR3 is 14 residues. Germline trimming cut 4 bases from V and 6 bases from J; bases unmatched to any gene: 6.

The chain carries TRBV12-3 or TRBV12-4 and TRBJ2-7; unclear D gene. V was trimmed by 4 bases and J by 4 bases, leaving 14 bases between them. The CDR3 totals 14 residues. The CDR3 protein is CASSSSVRAYEQYF. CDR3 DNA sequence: TGTGCCAGCAGTTCTTCAGTGAGAGCATACGAGCAGTACTTC.

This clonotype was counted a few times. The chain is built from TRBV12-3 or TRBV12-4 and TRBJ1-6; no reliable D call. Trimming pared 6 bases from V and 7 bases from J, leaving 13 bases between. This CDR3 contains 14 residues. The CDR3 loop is CASSHTGPNSPLHF. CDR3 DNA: TGTGCCAGCAGCCACACCGGTCCAAATTCACCCCTCCACTTT.

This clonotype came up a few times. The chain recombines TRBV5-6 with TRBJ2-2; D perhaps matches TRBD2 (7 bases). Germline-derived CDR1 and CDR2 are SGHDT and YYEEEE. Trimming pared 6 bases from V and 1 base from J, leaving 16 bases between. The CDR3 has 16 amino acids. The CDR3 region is CASTWGGPRNTGELFF. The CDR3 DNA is TGTGCCAGCACCTGGGGGGGCCCAAGGAACACCGGGGAGCTGTTTTTT.

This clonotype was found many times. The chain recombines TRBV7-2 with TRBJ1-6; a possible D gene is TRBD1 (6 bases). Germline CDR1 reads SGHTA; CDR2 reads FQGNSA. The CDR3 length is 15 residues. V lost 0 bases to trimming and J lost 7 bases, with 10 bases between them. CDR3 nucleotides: TGTGCCAGCAGCTTAGCGGGGCAGGGGAATTCACCCCTCCACTTT. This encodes CASSLAGQGNSPLHF.

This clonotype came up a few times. As DNA, the CDR3 is TGTGCCAGCAGTGCCGACATGGGGGAGGAGCAGTACTTC. Amino acids: CASSADMGEEQYF. This chain connects TRBV6-4 to TRBJ2-7, with D perhaps assigned TRBD1 or TRBD2 (5 bases each). CDR1 is MRHNA and CDR2 is SNTAGT in the germline V gene. Trimming left V 4 bases short and J 7 bases short, with 14 bases between. The CDR3 loop spans 13 amino acids.

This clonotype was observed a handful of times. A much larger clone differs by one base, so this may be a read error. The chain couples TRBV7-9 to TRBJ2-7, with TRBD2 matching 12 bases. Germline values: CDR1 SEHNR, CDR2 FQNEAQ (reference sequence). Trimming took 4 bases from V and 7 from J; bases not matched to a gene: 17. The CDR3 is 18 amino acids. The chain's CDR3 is CASSSKGLTSGGDNEQYF. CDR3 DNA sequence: TGTGCCAGCAGCTCCAAGGGCCTGACTAGCGGGGGTGACAATGAGCAGTACTTC.

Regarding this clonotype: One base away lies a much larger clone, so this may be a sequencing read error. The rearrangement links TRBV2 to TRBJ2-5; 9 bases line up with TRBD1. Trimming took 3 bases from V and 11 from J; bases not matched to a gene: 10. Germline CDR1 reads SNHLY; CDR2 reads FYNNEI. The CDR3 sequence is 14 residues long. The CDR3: CASSEGTGRHVQYF. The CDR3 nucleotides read TGTGCCAGCAGTGAGGGGACAGGGAGGCACGTGCAGTACTTC.

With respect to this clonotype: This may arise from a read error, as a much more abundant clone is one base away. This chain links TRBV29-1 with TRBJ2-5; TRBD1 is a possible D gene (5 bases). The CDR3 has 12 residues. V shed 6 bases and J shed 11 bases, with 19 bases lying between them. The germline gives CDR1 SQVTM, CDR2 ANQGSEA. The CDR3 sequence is CSVAPRGNEQYF. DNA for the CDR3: TGCAGCGTCGCGCCTAGGGGTAATGAGCAGTACTTC.

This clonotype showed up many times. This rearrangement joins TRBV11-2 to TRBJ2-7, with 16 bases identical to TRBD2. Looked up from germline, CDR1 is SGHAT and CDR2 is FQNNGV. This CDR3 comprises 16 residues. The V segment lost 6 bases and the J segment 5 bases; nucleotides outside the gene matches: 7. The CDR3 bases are TGTGCCAGCAGTTCGGGACTAGCGGGGGGGCTCAACGAGCAGTACTTC. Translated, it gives CASSSGLAGGLNEQYF. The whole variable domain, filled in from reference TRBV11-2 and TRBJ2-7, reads EAGVAQSPRYKIIEKRQSVAFWCNPISGHATLYWYQQILGQGPKLLIQFQNNGVVDDSQLPKDRFSAERLKGVDSTLKIQPAKLEDSAVYLCASSSGLAGGLNEQYFGPGTRLTVT.

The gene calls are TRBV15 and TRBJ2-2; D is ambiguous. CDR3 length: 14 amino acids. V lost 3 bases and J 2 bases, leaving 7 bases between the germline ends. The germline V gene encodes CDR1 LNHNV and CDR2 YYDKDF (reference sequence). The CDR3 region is CATSSVSNTGELFF. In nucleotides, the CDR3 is TGTGCCACCAGCAGTGTCTCCAACACCGGGGAGCTGTTTTTT.

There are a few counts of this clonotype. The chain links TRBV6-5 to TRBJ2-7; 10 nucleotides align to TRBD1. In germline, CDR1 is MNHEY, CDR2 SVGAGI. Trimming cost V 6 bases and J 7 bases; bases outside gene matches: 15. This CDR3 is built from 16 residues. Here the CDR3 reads CASRGRQGASDNEQYF. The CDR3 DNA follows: TGTGCCAGCAGGGGGAGACAGGGGGCGTCCGACAATGAGCAGTACTTC.

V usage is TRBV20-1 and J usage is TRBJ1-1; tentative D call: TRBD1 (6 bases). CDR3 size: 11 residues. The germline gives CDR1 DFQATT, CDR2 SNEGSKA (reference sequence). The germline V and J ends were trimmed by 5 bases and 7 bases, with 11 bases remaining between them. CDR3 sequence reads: CSAFRGREAFF. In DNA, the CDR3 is TGCAGTGCTTTCAGGGGCCGTGAAGCTTTCTTT.

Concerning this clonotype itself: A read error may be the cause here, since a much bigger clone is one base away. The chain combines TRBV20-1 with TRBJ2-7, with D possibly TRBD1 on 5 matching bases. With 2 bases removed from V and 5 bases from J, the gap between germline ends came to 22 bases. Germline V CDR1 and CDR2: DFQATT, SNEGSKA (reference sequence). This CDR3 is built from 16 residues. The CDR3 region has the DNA TGCAGTGCTAGAACGGGCGGATCGCAGGGATTCCACGAGCAGTACTTC. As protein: CSARTGGSQGFHEQYF.

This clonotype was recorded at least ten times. CDR3 DNA: TGTGCCAGCAGCTTTTGGGTCCCCGGGAGCTCTGGGGCCAACGTCCTGACTTTC. Protein product: CASSFWVPGSSGANVLTF. The rearrangement joins TRBV7-2 to TRBJ2-6; maybe TRBD2 (6 bases). V was shortened by 3 bases and J by 0 bases, with 15 bases between the two germline ends. CDR3 length: 18 residues. CDR1 is SGHTA and CDR2 is FQGNSA in the germline V gene.

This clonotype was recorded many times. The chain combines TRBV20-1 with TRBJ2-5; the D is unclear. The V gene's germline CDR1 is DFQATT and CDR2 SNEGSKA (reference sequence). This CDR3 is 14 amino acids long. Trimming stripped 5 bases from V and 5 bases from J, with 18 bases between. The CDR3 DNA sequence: TGCAGTGCTCCACCTCGAGCACAAGGGGAGACCCAGTACTTC. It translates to CSAPPRAQGETQYF.

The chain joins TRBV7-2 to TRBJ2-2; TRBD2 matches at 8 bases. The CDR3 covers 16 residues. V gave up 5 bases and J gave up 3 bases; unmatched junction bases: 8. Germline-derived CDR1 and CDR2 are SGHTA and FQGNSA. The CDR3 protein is CASSPFGGADTGELFF. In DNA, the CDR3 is TGTGCCAGCAGCCCTTTCGGGGGGGCCGACACCGGGGAGCTGTTTTTT. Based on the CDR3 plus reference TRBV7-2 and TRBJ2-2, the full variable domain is GAGVSQSPSNKVTEKGKDVELRCDPISGHTALYWYRQSLGQGLEFLIYFQGNSAPDKSGLPSDRFSAERTGGSVSTLTIQRTQQEDSAVYLCASSPFGGADTGELFFGEGSRLTVL.

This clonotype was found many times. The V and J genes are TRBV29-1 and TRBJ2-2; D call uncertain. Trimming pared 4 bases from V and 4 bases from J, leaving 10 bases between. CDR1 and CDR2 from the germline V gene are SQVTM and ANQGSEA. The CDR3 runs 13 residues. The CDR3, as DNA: TGCAGCGTTGGCCAGAATCCCACCGGGGAGCTGTTTTTT. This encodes CSVGQNPTGELFF.

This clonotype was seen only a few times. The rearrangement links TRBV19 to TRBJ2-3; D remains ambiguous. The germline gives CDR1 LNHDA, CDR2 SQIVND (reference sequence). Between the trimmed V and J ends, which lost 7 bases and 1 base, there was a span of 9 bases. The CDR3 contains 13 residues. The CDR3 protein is CASNGGRTDTQYF. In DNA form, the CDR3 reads TGTGCCAGTAACGGCGGCCGCACAGATACGCAGTATTTT.

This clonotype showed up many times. As DNA, the CDR3 is TGTGCCAGCAGTCGGGGACAGGGGTCTGGTGGGGCCAACGTCCTGACTTTC. Amino acid sequence: CASSRGQGSGGANVLTF. V gene TRBV6-2 or TRBV6-3 combines with J gene TRBJ2-6, with 10 bases identical to TRBD1. CDR1 is MNHEY and CDR2 is SVGEGT in the germline V gene. There are 17 residues in the CDR3. V lost 5 bases to trimming and J lost 3 bases; unmatched junction nucleotides: 7.